The subject of this entry is one T cell receptor beta chain. The antigen is not known. Trimming left V 1 base short and J 5 bases short, with 18 bases between. The CDR3 spans 16 residues. CDR1 is SGDLS and CDR2 is YYNGEE in the germline V gene. This sample was taken from a study of cytomegalovirus exposure and HLA in healthy donors. Study-level points and caveats: Analyzed later, association rates of TCRs varied across HLA loci, with DRB1 most and HLA-C fewest. Previously analyzed data showed that most TCR beta V segments were productive at a frequency of about 87% or about 30%. Associated with cytomegalovirus, according to the listing, were around 160 TCR beta chains.

The PCR made use of 60 Vbeta and 13 Jbeta primers. Method: immunoSEQ multiplex PCR; TCRdb's copy keeps in-frame clones and lacks some. The top ten clones hold 2.5% to 3.5% of a sample with some 140,000 clones, 70% to 80% of them seen once. Healthy bone marrow donors formed the donor group. This chain uses TRBV9 with TRBJ1-1, with no clear D. Sequencing input: PBMCs. This clonotype was obtained from a female donor in good health and CMV-seronegative. The CDR3 region has the DNA TGTGCCAGCAGCGTAAATCCCTCCGCGGGATATACTGAAGCTTTCTTT. Encoded protein: CASSVNPSAGYTEAFF.